What follows are 26 T cell receptor beta chains derived from one specimen sequenced in a study of molecular identifiers for immune sequencing clone quantification. TCRdb re-derived calls from the PCR reads in MiXCR, one entry per CDR3 protein. The table shows roughly 55,000 distinct CDR3 sequences, with about a third occurring only once. Sequencing input: naive CD8+ T cells from blood, with Jurkat cell RNA spiked in. Stated subset: FACS-sorted CD8+CD4-CCR7+CD45RA+ naive T cells. The receptors shown here come from a human donor in good health. Some libraries in this study had Jurkat cell RNA spiked in.

The rearrangement links TRBV4-3 to TRBJ2-3; D possibly corresponds to TRBD2 (6 bases). The CDR3 covers 15 residues. Germline CDR1 LGHNA, CDR2 YSLEER. V lost 0 bases and J 6 bases, leaving 13 bases between the germline ends. CDR3 bases: TGCGCCAGCAGCCAAGATCGCGGGATTGGCGATACGCAGTATTTT. Translating gives CASSQDRGIGDTQYF.

This clonotype occurred many times. The chain joins TRBV2 to TRBJ2-3; D gene uncertain. From germline, CDR1 is SNHLY and CDR2 FYNNEI. This CDR3 has 16 residues. V lost 8 bases and J 5 bases, leaving 23 bases between the germline ends. The CDR3 DNA reads TGTGCCAGCCCCGAGACCGGAGAAGGGTGGAAAGATACGCAGTATTTT. This sequence encodes CASPETGEGWKDTQYF.

This clonotype was counted a single time. The chain has TRBV7-6 and TRBJ2-2; D gene ambiguous. Germline V gene lookup returns CDR1 SGHVS and CDR2 FNYEAQ. V gave up 8 bases and J gave up 6 bases, with 16 bases separating them. The CDR3 runs to 14 residues. The CDR3: CASGAPVFAGELFF. CDR3 sequence (DNA): TGTGCCAGCGGCGCGCCGGTGTTCGCCGGGGAGCTGTTTTTT.

Points on this clonotype: A much larger clone lies one base from this, so it may be a read error. This chain connects TRBV28 to TRBJ2-3; TRBD2 matches 7 bases. CDR1 MDHEN and CDR2 SYDVKM come from the germline V gene. This CDR3 comprises 14 residues. CDR3 residues: CPSSQRDGTDTQYF. For the CDR3, the DNA is TGTCCCAGCAGTCAGCGGGACGGCACAGATACGCAGTATTTT.

This clonotype appeared a few times. The chain has TRBV11-2 and TRBJ2-3; 12 bases agree with TRBD2. Germline CDR1 reads SGHAT; CDR2 reads FQNNGV. V lost 5 bases, J lost 6 bases, and 9 bases stayed unmatched. The CDR3 runs to 16 residues. The CDR3: CASSPSGRDRGDTQYF. The CDR3 DNA follows: TGTGCCAGCAGCCCTAGCGGGAGGGACCGGGGGGATACGCAGTATTTT.

Points on this clonotype: A much larger clone lies one base from this, so it may be a read error. The CDR3 sequence: CASKVDGANVQTF. CDR3 DNA: TGCGCCAGCAAGGTGGACGGGGCCAACGTCCAGACTTTC. The chain combines TRBV5-1 with TRBJ2-6, with D perhaps being TRBD1 or TRBD2 (5 bases each). This CDR3 has 13 residues. From germline, CDR1 is SGHRS and CDR2 YFSETQ.

This clonotype was seen only a few times. The chain combines TRBV20-1 with TRBJ2-7; 11 positions agree with TRBD2. The trim removed 4 bases at V and 4 bases at J, leaving 9 bases unmatched. The CDR3 covers 15 residues. Germline V gene data show CDR1 as DFQATT and CDR2 as SNEGSKA (reference sequence). The CDR3 is CSANLPGLADYEQYF. The CDR3 nucleotides read TGCAGTGCTAACTTACCGGGACTAGCGGATTACGAGCAGTACTTC.

This clonotype qualifies as medium-sized. The chain carries TRBV29-1 and TRBJ2-6; no clear D. V gave up 6 bases and J gave up 3 bases, with 18 bases separating them. Germline V gives CDR1 SQVTM, CDR2 ANQGSEA. This CDR3 has 16 amino acids. DNA of the CDR3: TGCAGCGTCCCCGAGCCCTATTTGTTTGGGGCCAACGTCCTGACTTTC. This sequence encodes CSVPEPYLFGANVLTF.

This clonotype has just a few counts. The chain employs TRBV11-2 and TRBJ2-1; possibly TRBD2 for D (5 bases). Trimming stripped 5 bases from V and 9 bases from J, with 11 bases between. CDR3 length: 12 residues. Germline CDR1 and CDR2: SGHAT and FQNNGV. The CDR3 sequence: CASSEDSAEQFF. CDR3 in DNA: TGTGCCAGCAGCGAAGATAGCGCTGAGCAGTTCTTC.

Ten or more counts support this clonotype. The chain couples TRBV7-2 to TRBJ2-7, with no clear D. Trimming pared 3 bases from V and 6 bases from J, leaving 6 bases between. Germline V gene data show CDR1 as SGHTA and CDR2 as FQGNSA. This CDR3 contains 11 residues. The CDR3 region is CASSFIGEQYF. For the CDR3, the DNA is TGTGCCAGCAGCTTTATCGGCGAGCAGTACTTC.

This chain links TRBV3-1 with TRBJ2-3; 7 bases are a match to TRBD2. The germline V gene encodes CDR1 LGHDT and CDR2 YNNKEL (reference sequence). V was pared by 4 bases and J by 5 bases, with 6 bases of the junction left unmatched. This CDR3 is built from 14 residues. DNA for the CDR3: TGTGCCAGCAGCCTCGGACTAGTCATAGATACGCAGTATTTT. Encoded protein: CASSLGLVIDTQYF.

V usage is TRBV15 and J usage is TRBJ2-2; D is undetermined. The CDR3 loop spans 13 amino acids. The germline V gene encodes CDR1 LNHNV and CDR2 YYDKDF (reference sequence). The V end was cut by 0 bases, the J end by 14 bases, with 13 bases between. The CDR3 nucleotides are TGTGCCACCAGCAGAGATCCCATGGTTGAACTGTTTTTT. This codes for CATSRDPMVELFF.

This clonotype was detected many times. CDR3 DNA: TGTGCCAGCAGTTCGGGGACAGGGGGCAATCAGCCCCAGCATTTT. This gives the protein CASSSGTGGNQPQHF. V and J are TRBV6-5 and TRBJ1-5; 10 bases are a match to TRBD1. With V trimmed by 4 bases and J by 2 bases, 2 bases remained unmatched. From germline, CDR1 is MNHEY and CDR2 SVGAGI. The CDR3 is made up of 15 amino acids.

In this sample, this clonotype turned up a few times. J is TRBJ1-5 and V is TRBV5-6; TRBD1 is a possible D gene (5 bases). Germline CDR1 SGHDT, CDR2 YYEEEE. The CDR3 spans 18 residues. With 2 bases removed from V and 0 bases from J, the gap between germline ends came to 18 bases. CDR3 coding DNA: TGTGCCAGCAGCTTCCGAGGAGGGGAGGGAGGTAGCAATCAGCCCCAGCATTTT. As protein: CASSFRGGEGGSNQPQHF.

Notes on this clonotype: A much larger clone differs from this one at a single base, so this may be a read error. This chain uses TRBV5-1 with TRBJ1-5; D possibly corresponds to TRBD1 (6 bases). The CDR3 contains 15 residues. Germline V gives CDR1 SGHRS, CDR2 YFSETQ. The V end was cut by 3 bases, the J end by 2 bases, with 12 bases between. CDR3 nucleotides: TGCGCCAGCAGCTGGGAGGGGGTGGGCAATCAGCCCCAGCATTTT. It is translated as CASSWEGVGNQPQHF.

Notes on this clonotype: This may stem from a read error, because a much larger clone lies one nucleotide away. The V gene is TRBV2, the J gene TRBJ2-1; D possibly corresponds to TRBD2 (6 bases). Germline V gene data show CDR1 as SNHLY and CDR2 as FYNNEI. This CDR3 has 16 amino acids. In DNA, the CDR3 is TGTGCCAGCAGTCTCTCCGAGGGAGGTTCCTTCAATGAGCAGTTCTTC. Its translation: CASSLSEGGSFNEQFF.

This clonotype has a count of ten or more. This rearrangement joins TRBV9 to TRBJ2-2, with 8 bases aligning to TRBD2. Germline V lookup: CDR1 SGDLS, CDR2 YYNGEE. Trimming took 0 bases from V and 6 from J; bases not matched to a gene: 7. The length of the CDR3 is 16 residues. This chain's CDR3 is CASSVASGRGAGELFF. In DNA form, the CDR3 reads TGTGCCAGCAGCGTAGCCAGCGGGAGAGGGGCCGGGGAGCTGTTTTTT.

Comments on this clonotype: A read error is possible here, since a much larger clone lies one base away. V usage is TRBV4-2 and J usage is TRBJ1-5, with no clear D. The CDR3 sequence is 16 residues long. Per the germline V gene, CDR1 is LGHNA and CDR2 is YNFKEQ. DNA for the CDR3: TGTGCCAGCAGCCAAACAACTGGAATAGGAGGCCAGCCCCGGCATTTT. Protein: CASSQTTGIGGQPRHF.

In regard to this clonotype: A much larger clone differs from this one at a single base, so this may be a read error. CDR3 DNA: TGCGCCAGCAGCTTTAACAGCTGCAATGAGCAGTTCTTC. Translated, it gives CASSFNSCNEQFF. This chain joins TRBV5-1 and TRBJ2-1; the D is unclear. This CDR3 comprises 13 residues. Trimming pared 2 bases from V and 6 bases from J, leaving 9 bases between. The germline V gene has CDR1 SGHRS and CDR2 YFSETQ.

The V and J genes are TRBV12-3 or TRBV12-4 and TRBJ1-1, with 7 bases identical to TRBD1. Trimming cost V 6 bases and J 2 bases; bases outside gene matches: 6. This CDR3 contains 14 residues. The CDR3 DNA reads as TGTGCCAGCAGATGGGGGACAGTCAACACTGAAGCTTTCTTT. Translation: CASRWGTVNTEAFF.

The CDR3 nucleotides read TGTGCCAGCAGCTCGGGGTCCTACAATGAGCAGTTCTTC. Translating gives CASSSGSYNEQFF. V usage is TRBV11-2 and J usage is TRBJ2-1, with D possibly TRBD2 on 5 matching bases. The CDR3 totals 13 residues. Per the germline V gene, CDR1 is SGHAT and CDR2 is FQNNGV. The V gene lost 4 bases and the J gene lost 1 base, with 5 bases spanning the gap. Filled out from reference TRBV11-2 and TRBJ2-1, the complete variable domain reads EAGVAQSPRYKIIEKRQSVAFWCNPISGHATLYWYQQILGQGPKLLIQFQNNGVVDDSQLPKDRFSAERLKGVDSTLKIQPAKLEDSAVYLCASSSGSYNEQFFGPGTRLTVL.

The table lists this clonotype with many counts. V and J are TRBV4-2 and TRBJ2-7; D call uncertain. The length of the CDR3 is 14 residues. V shed 4 bases and J shed 4 bases, with 14 bases lying between them. Germline CDR1 is LGHNA and CDR2 is YNFKEQ. CDR3 in DNA: TGTGCCAGCAGCCCTGGACCCCGAATTTACGAGCAGTACTTC. The encoded protein is CASSPGPRIYEQYF.

This clonotype was observed at least ten times. This chain uses TRBV28 with TRBJ1-2, with D unresolved. V dropped 5 bases and J dropped 0 bases, with 16 bases sitting between them. The CDR3 is made up of 16 amino acids. In germline, CDR1 is MDHEN, CDR2 SYDVKM. The CDR3 protein is CASSAFLPEANYGYTF. The CDR3 DNA reads as TGTGCCAGCAGTGCCTTTCTCCCCGAAGCTAACTATGGCTACACCTTC.

The table lists this clonotype with many counts. This rearrangement joins TRBV13 to TRBJ2-1; no clear D. CDR1 is PRHDT, CDR2 FYEKMQ, per germline (reference sequence). V lost 4 bases and J 6 bases, leaving 7 bases between the germline ends. This CDR3 is built from 12 residues. The CDR3 region has the DNA TGTGCCAGCAGCTCCCTATCCAATGAGCAGTTCTTC. This codes for CASSSLSNEQFF.

The chain uses TRBV20-1 and TRBJ2-7; D is perhaps TRBD1 (5 bases). This CDR3 comprises 18 residues. Trimming removed 0 bases from V and 7 bases from J, with 28 bases in between. Germline assignment: CDR1 DFQATT and CDR2 SNEGSKA (reference sequence). CDR3 DNA: TGCAGTGCTAGAGAAAACCTAATTTTGGAAGACCCTAGGGGAGAGCAGTACTTC. Its translation is CSARENLILEDPRGEQYF.

The CDR3 sequence is CAISGRQYEQYF. The CDR3 DNA sequence: TGTGCCATCAGTGGTCGACAGTACGAGCAGTACTTC. The J gene is TRBJ2-7, the V gene TRBV10-3, with D tentatively TRBD1 (5 bases). This CDR3 contains 12 residues. The V end lost 4 bases, the J end lost 4 bases, and 8 bases lay between the germline ends. Germline loops: CDR1 ENHRY, CDR2 SYGVKD.